The 24 T cell receptor beta chains below were found in one sample sequenced in a study of shared clonotypes between healthy human individuals. This table comes from immunoSEQ multiplex PCR, and its TCRdb copy is limited to in-frame clones, with some not included. The sample includes roughly 2.5 million clones, approximately 94% of them seen just once. The sequenced sample consisted of naive CD4+ T cells sorted from blood. The subset here: CD45RA+ positively selected. The source of these receptors is a young man in good health.

This clone appeared once. The chain links TRBV10-3 to TRBJ2-7; D is undetermined. Germline assignment: CDR1 ENHRY and CDR2 SYGVKD. Trimming shortened V by 8 bases and J by 6 bases, and 17 bases separated the two germline ends. This CDR3 is 13 amino acids long. In nucleotides, the CDR3 is TGTGCCATCGGCCAGTACAAGTCAAGCGAGCAGTACTTC. This translates into CAIGQYKSSEQYF.

The chain recombines TRBV15 with TRBJ2-2; possibly TRBD2 for D (6 bases). This CDR3 region has 16 residues. CDR1 is LNHNV and CDR2 is YYDKDF in the germline V gene (reference sequence). Trimming removed 4 bases at V and 4 bases at J, with 16 bases between. The CDR3 DNA follows: TGTGCCACCAGCACCCTGATAGCGGCTACCACCGGGGAGCTGTTTTTT. This gives the protein CATSTLIAATTGELFF. The full variable domain, with the rest looked up from reference TRBV15 and TRBJ2-2, is DAMVIQNPRYQVTQFGKPVTLSCSQTLNHNVMYWYQQKSSQAPKLLFHYYDKDFNNEADTPDNFQSRRPNTSFCFLDIRSPGLGDTAMYLCATSTLIAATTGELFFGEGSRLTVL.

The chain joins TRBV4-1 to TRBJ2-3, with D perhaps assigned TRBD1 or TRBD2 (5 bases each). V was pared by 4 bases and J by 1 base, with 18 bases between. The CDR3 extends over 17 amino acids. Germline CDR1 reads MGHRA; CDR2 reads YSYEKL. The CDR3 here is CASSRNPRGDGTDTQYF. The DNA for the CDR3 is TGCGCCAGCAGCCGGAACCCACGGGGCGACGGCACAGATACGCAGTATTTT.

CDR3 residues: CAWKPRQGVNTEAFF. The DNA for the CDR3 is TGTGCCTGGAAACCTCGACAGGGAGTGAACACTGAAGCTTTCTTT. V gene TRBV30 combines with J gene TRBJ1-1; 7 bases are shared with TRBD1. Trimming took 4 bases from V and 0 from J; bases not matched to a gene: 8. Per the germline V gene, CDR1 is GTSNPN and CDR2 is SVGIG (reference sequence). CDR3 size: 15 residues.

The chain combines TRBV28 with TRBJ1-2; 7 nucleotides align to TRBD1. This CDR3 is 12 amino acids long. CDR1 is MDHEN, CDR2 SYDVKM, per germline. In nucleotides, the CDR3 is TGTAGTACAGGGGATCGGAACTATGGCTACACCTTC. Its translation: CSTGDRNYGYTF.

This chain links TRBV27 with TRBJ2-1, with D uncertain. Germline V gene data show CDR1 as MNHEY and CDR2 as SMNVEV (reference sequence). The V end was cut by 4 bases, the J end by 8 bases, with 18 bases between. CDR3 length equals 15 residues. The CDR3 region has the DNA TGTGCCAGCAGTTCCCCCCATTTTGGAGTCGATGAGCAGTTCTTC. Its translation: CASSSPHFGVDEQFF.

The chain combines TRBV5-4 with TRBJ2-7; D might be TRBD1 (5 bases). This CDR3 comprises 15 residues. V lost 5 bases to trimming and J lost 3 bases, with 18 bases between them. CDR1 and CDR2 (germline): SGHNT, YYREEE (reference sequence). The CDR3 DNA sequence: TGTGCCAGCAGGCTTAGGGGCGTAATTGACTACGAGCAGTACTTC. The encoded protein is CASRLRGVIDYEQYF.

CDR3 DNA sequence: TGTGCCAGCAGCCCAAGAAGGGGTTGGGTAAACGGGACTGAAGCTTTCTTT. Translated, it gives CASSPRRGWVNGTEAFF. This chain connects TRBV7-8 to TRBJ1-1; a weak D match, TRBD1 (5 bases). This CDR3 contains 17 residues. Germline V lookup: CDR1 SGHVS, CDR2 FQNEAQ. The V end lost 5 bases, the J end lost 5 bases, and 24 bases lay between the germline ends.

For the CDR3, the DNA is TGTGCCTGGAGCCCCTTCTGGGGGGAACGAGACACTGAAGCTTTCTTT. Protein sequence: CAWSPFWGERDTEAFF. V is TRBV30 and J is TRBJ1-1; possible D gene TRBD1, 5 bases. V lost 3 bases, J lost 3 bases, and 20 bases lay in between. Per the germline V gene, CDR1 is GTSNPN and CDR2 is SVGIG (reference sequence). CDR3 size: 16 residues.

V gene TRBV27 combines with J gene TRBJ1-5, with D possibly being TRBD1 (5 bases). Trimming left V 6 bases short and J 1 base short, with 25 bases between. The CDR3 spans 19 residues. Germline V gene lookup returns CDR1 MNHEY and CDR2 SMNVEV (reference sequence). The CDR3: CASSYPITGTRLSNQPQHF. CDR3 nucleotides: TGTGCCAGCAGCTACCCAATAACTGGGACCCGGTTAAGCAATCAGCCCCAGCATTTT.

The chain recombines TRBV2 with TRBJ2-7, with D unclear. The germline V and J ends were trimmed by 1 base and 4 bases, with 11 bases remaining between them. The CDR3 contains 14 residues. Germline V gene data show CDR1 as SNHLY and CDR2 as FYNNEI. This CDR3 is CASSEEATVYEQYF. The CDR3 nucleotides are TGTGCCAGCAGTGAAGAAGCTACGGTGTACGAGCAGTACTTC.

V and J are TRBV7-8 and TRBJ2-7; D not certain. CDR1 is SGHVS, CDR2 FQNEAQ, per germline. V lost 4 bases, J lost 5 bases, and 12 bases lay in between. The CDR3 runs 13 residues. The CDR3 loop is CASSSPPINEQYF. CDR3 nucleotide sequence: TGTGCCAGCAGCTCCCCCCCTATCAACGAGCAGTACTTC.

The chain is built from TRBV5-6 and TRBJ1-2; D unclear. This CDR3 has 15 amino acids. Germline V lookup: CDR1 SGHDT, CDR2 YYEEEE. The V end lost 0 bases, the J end lost 4 bases, and 13 bases lay between the germline ends. The CDR3 sequence: CASSLVSARPYGYTF. The CDR3 nucleotides read TGTGCCAGCAGCTTGGTATCCGCTCGCCCCTATGGCTACACCTTC.

J is TRBJ2-2 and V is TRBV19; D gene unclear. The CDR3 extends over 13 amino acids. The germline gives CDR1 LNHDA, CDR2 SQIVND (reference sequence). V lost 6 bases, J lost 5 bases, and 10 bases lay in between. Written as DNA, the CDR3 is TGTGCCAGTAGACCTAGGGTTACCGGGGAGCTGTTTTTT. Translating gives CASRPRVTGELFF.

The genes are TRBV7-2 and TRBJ2-7; TRBD2 might be the D (5 bases). The V and J ends lost 3 bases and 3 bases respectively, with 15 bases between them. The CDR3 is 15 residues long. CDR1 and CDR2 from the germline V gene are SGHTA and FQGNSA. This CDR3 is CASSFGDLASYEQYF. CDR3 coding DNA: TGTGCCAGCAGCTTCGGGGATCTGGCTAGCTACGAGCAGTACTTC.

The V and J genes are TRBV10-1 and TRBJ2-3; possible D gene TRBD2, 7 bases. Germline loops: CDR1 WNHNN, CDR2 SYGVQD (reference sequence). The CDR3 covers 14 residues. Between the trimmed V and J ends, which lost 3 bases and 3 bases, there was a span of 10 bases. The CDR3 protein is CASSDRGLTDTQYF. CDR3 in DNA: TGCGCCAGCAGTGACAGGGGACTAACAGATACGCAGTATTTT.

V gene TRBV5-6 combines with J gene TRBJ2-5, with 7 bases that match TRBD2. The CDR3 runs 17 residues. After removal of 2 bases from V and 4 bases from J, the junction contained 14 bases not matched to a gene. Germline CDR1 is SGHDT and CDR2 is YYEEEE. CDR3 nucleotides: TGTGCCAGCAGCTTACCCGGGCCTAGCGGTAAGGGAGAGACCCAGTACTTC. As protein: CASSLPGPSGKGETQYF.

The chain joins TRBV2 to TRBJ1-1; TRBD1 aligns across 8 bases. Germline CDR1 reads SNHLY; CDR2 reads FYNNEI. The CDR3 has 14 residues. With V trimmed by 6 bases and J by 2 bases, 5 bases remained unmatched. The CDR3 coding sequence is TGTGCCAGCAGGCCAGACAGGGGAAACACTGAAGCTTTCTTT. Protein: CASRPDRGNTEAFF.

This clone was detected once. The chain carries TRBV2 and TRBJ2-2, with D possibly being TRBD1 or TRBD2 (5 bases each). Germline V lookup: CDR1 SNHLY, CDR2 FYNNEI. The CDR3 runs 14 residues. V was cut by 3 bases and J by 3 bases, with 8 bases left in between. CDR3 nucleotides: TGTGCCAGCAGTGAGAGGGGCTACACCGGGGAGCTGTTTTTT. This codes for CASSERGYTGELFF.

The rearrangement joins TRBV7-2 to TRBJ2-7; D might be TRBD2 (6 bases). Germline V gives CDR1 SGHTA, CDR2 FQGNSA. V dropped 3 bases and J dropped 1 base, with 13 bases sitting between them. The length of the CDR3 is 15 residues. The CDR3 region is CASSFGGGFSYEQYF. The CDR3, as DNA: TGTGCCAGCAGCTTCGGTGGGGGGTTTTCCTACGAGCAGTACTTC. The whole variable domain, filled in from reference TRBV7-2 and TRBJ2-7, reads GAGVSQSPSNKVTEKGKDVELRCDPISGHTALYWYRQSLGQGLEFLIYFQGNSAPDKSGLPSDRFSAERTGGSVSTLTIQRTQQEDSAVYLCASSFGGGFSYEQYFGPGTRLTVT.

The chain employs TRBV19 and TRBJ2-1; perhaps TRBD2 as D (5 bases). Trimming pared 3 bases from V and 10 bases from J, leaving 19 bases between. Looked up from germline, CDR1 is LNHDA and CDR2 is SQIVND (reference sequence). The CDR3 consists of 15 residues. In nucleotides, the CDR3 is TGTGCCAGTAGTATTTTGGCTAGCCAGCCCGGGGAGCAGTTCTTC. Translation gives CASSILASQPGEQFF. Full variable domain (remainder filled in from reference TRBV19 and TRBJ2-1): DGGITQSPKYLFRKEGQNVTLSCEQNLNHDAMYWYRQDPGQGLRLIYYSQIVNDFQKGDIAEGYSVSREKKESFPLTVTSAQKNPTAFYLCASSILASQPGEQFFGPGTRLTVL.

This chain connects TRBV7-9 to TRBJ2-5; no definite D call. There are 15 residues in the CDR3. Germline CDR1 is SEHNR and CDR2 is FQNEAQ (reference sequence). Trimming shortened V by 4 bases and J by 1 base, and 13 bases separated the two germline ends. The CDR3 DNA reads as TGTGCCAGCAGCTATACACGCGGAAGCCAAGAGACCCAGTACTTC. Protein: CASSYTRGSQETQYF.

In nucleotides, the CDR3 is TGTGCCAGCGGGGGACAGGGGCTAAATTCACCCCTCCACTTT. Encoded protein: CASGGQGLNSPLHF. This chain links TRBV6-5 with TRBJ1-6; 10 bases map to TRBD1. Trimming at V came to 8 bases and at J to 7 bases, leaving 5 bases not matched to a gene. Looked up from germline, CDR1 is MNHEY and CDR2 is SVGAGI. This CDR3 spans 14 amino acids.

The gene calls are TRBV21-1 and TRBJ1-1; the table's D call, TRBD1, has no DNA check behind it. TRBV21-1 is flagged as a pseudogene. The CDR3 has 16 residues. The CDR3 sequence is CASRRLGQPVNTEAFF. DNA of the CDR3: TGTGCCAGCAGAAGACTGGGACAGCCCGTGAACACTGAAGCTTTCTTT.